The rows below give T cell receptor beta chains drawn from one sample of a study of Ad26.COV2.S vaccination and SARS-CoV-2 variants. Sequencing was performed with immunoSEQ multiplex PCR; in TCRdb, only in-frame clones are kept and a portion is missing. Counted here are around 300,000 clones, 88% occurring once; the ten biggest clones make up approximately 5.9%. The sequencing used peripheral blood, collected in a trial of Ad26.COV2.S vaccine versus placebo. All receptors derive from a person aged 18-60 years who received the Ad26.COV2.S COVID-19 vaccine or a placebo. Each CDR3 is given with its conserved first and last residue. The D gene is left open where the match is weak. Only part of the rows carry a size: once, few, many, or a class if the clone is expanded.

j_call d_call v_call clone_size cdr3_aa cdr3_nt
TRBJ2-2 TRBD1 TRBV28 . CASSRRGTVFTGELFF TGTGCCAGCAGCCGCAGGGGGACAGTCTTCACCGGGGAGCTGTTTTTT
TRBJ1-1 . TRBV6-5 . CASSHGAGAFF TGTGCCAGCAGTCACGGAGCCGGGGCTTTCTTT
TRBJ2-1 . TRBV27 . CASQRPPGNEQFF TGTGCCAGCCAGCGTCCCCCAGGGAATGAGCAGTTCTTC
TRBJ2-5 . TRBV30 . CAWSVIGGQETQYF TGTGCCTGGAGTGTTATTGGGGGCCAAGAGACCCAGTACTTC
TRBJ1-1 TRBD1 TRBV7-3 . CASSLSRTGEAFF TGTGCCAGCAGCTTATCCCGGACAGGTGAAGCTTTCTTT
TRBJ1-2 . TRBV5-8 . CASSQSRGIDGYTF TGTGCCAGCAGCCAATCTCGGGGGATTGATGGCTACACCTTC
TRBJ1-6 TRBD1 TRBV19 . CASSIDRQGTSPLHF TGTGCCAGTAGTATAGATCGACAGGGAACCTCACCCCTCCACTTT
TRBJ2-7 TRBD2 TRBV5-1 . CASSTRVAGGPREQYF TGCGCCAGCAGCACGCGGGTCGCGGGAGGGCCCCGCGAGCAGTACTTC
TRBJ1-1 TRBD1 TRBV16 . CASSQHRGRVNTEAFF TGTGCCAGCAGCCAACACAGGGGGCGTGTTAACACTGAAGCTTTCTTT
TRBJ1-2 TRBD1 TRBV9 . CASSVQTGGREGYTF TGTGCCAGCAGCGTTCAGACAGGGGGCAGGGAGGGCTACACCTTC
TRBJ2-3 . TRBV7-2 . CASSPLGLSTDTQYF TGTGCCAGCAGCCCCCTCGGGCTTAGCACAGATACGCAGTATTTT
TRBJ2-7 . TRBV28 . CASSSPTVEQYF TGTGCCAGCAGTTCCCCCACCGTCGAGCAGTACTTC
TRBJ1-1 . TRBV7-2 . CASSLMGSGWDYTEAFF TGTGCCAGCAGCTTAATGGGTTCCGGTTGGGATTACACTGAAGCTTTCTTT
TRBJ2-7 TRBD1 TRBV11-3 . CASSMGQGYEQYF TGTGCCAGCAGCATGGGACAGGGTTACGAGCAGTACTTC
TRBJ1-1 TRBD1 TRBV18 . CASSPDRGNTEAFF TGTGCCAGCTCTCCGGACAGGGGGAACACTGAAGCTTTCTTT
TRBJ2-6 TRBD1 TRBV7-2 . CASSLTGANSGANVLTF TGTGCCAGCAGCTTGACAGGGGCCAACTCTGGGGCCAACGTCCTGACTTTC
TRBJ2-7 TRBD1 TRBV19 . CASSRDSYEQYF TGTGCCAGTAGTAGGGACAGCTACGAGCAGTACTTC
TRBJ1-2 . TRBV19 once CASTDPGGSNYGYTF TGTGCCAGTACCGATCCGGGGGGGAGCAACTATGGCTACACCTTC
TRBJ2-7 . TRBV15 . CATSRDGMGPRTYEQYF TGTGCCACCAGCAGAGATGGGATGGGACCCCGCACCTACGAGCAGTACTTC
TRBJ2-3 . TRBV19 . CASSGGRDTQYF TGTGCCAGTAGTGGGGGGCGGGATACGCAGTATTTT
TRBJ1-1 . TRBV30 . CAWSVHGTEAFF TGTGCCTGGAGTGTACATGGAACTGAAGCTTTCTTT
TRBJ1-2 . TRBV3-1/TRBV3-2 . CASSPRYGRARHYLTANYGYTF TGTGCCAGCAGCCCAAGATACGGGAGGGCCCGTCACTATTTGACAGCCAACTATGGCTACACCTTC
TRBJ2-3 . TRBV28 . CASSFSGGDTQYF TGTGCCAGCAGTTTCTCAGGCGGAGATACGCAGTATTTT
TRBJ1-2 TRBD1 TRBV19 . CASSPGTEANYGYTF TGTGCCAGTAGTCCCGGGACAGAAGCTAACTATGGCTACACCTTC
TRBJ1-2 . TRBV29-1 . CSVEELMYREGGYTF TGCAGCGTTGAAGAGTTAATGTACAGGGAGGGAGGCTACACCTTC